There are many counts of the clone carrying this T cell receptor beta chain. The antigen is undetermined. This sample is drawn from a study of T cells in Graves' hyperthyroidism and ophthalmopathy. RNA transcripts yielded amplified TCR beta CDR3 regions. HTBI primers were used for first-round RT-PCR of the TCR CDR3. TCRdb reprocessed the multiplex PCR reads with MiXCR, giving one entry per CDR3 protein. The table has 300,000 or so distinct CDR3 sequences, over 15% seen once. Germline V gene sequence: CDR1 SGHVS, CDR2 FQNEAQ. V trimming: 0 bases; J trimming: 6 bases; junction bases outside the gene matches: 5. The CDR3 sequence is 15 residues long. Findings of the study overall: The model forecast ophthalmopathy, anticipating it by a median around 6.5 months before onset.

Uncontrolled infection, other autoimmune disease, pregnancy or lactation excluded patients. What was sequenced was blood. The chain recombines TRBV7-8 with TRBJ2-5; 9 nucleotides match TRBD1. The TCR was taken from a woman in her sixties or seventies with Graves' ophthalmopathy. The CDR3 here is CASSLAVGTGKTQYF. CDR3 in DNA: TGTGCCAGCAGCTTAGCCGTCGGGACAGGGAAGACCCAGTACTTC.